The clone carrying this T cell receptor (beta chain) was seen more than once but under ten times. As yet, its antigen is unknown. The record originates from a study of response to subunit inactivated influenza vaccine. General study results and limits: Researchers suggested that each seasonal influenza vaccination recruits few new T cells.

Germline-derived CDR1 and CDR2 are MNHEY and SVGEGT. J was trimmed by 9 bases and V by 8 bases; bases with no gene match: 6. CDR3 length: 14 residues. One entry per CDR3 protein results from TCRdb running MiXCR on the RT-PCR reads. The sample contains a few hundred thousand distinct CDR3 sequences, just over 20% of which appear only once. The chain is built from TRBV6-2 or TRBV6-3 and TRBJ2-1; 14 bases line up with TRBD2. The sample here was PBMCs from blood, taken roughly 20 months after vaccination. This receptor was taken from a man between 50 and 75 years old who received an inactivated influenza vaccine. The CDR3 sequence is CASGTSGGSPEQFF. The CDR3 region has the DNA TGTGCCAGCGGGACTAGCGGGGGATCGCCTGAGCAGTTCTTC.